One sample yielded the 2 T cell receptor beta chains listed below, sequenced in a study of blood T cell repertoires in COVID-19. Sequencing was performed with immunoSEQ multiplex PCR; in TCRdb, only in-frame clones are kept and a portion is missing. The sample shows under 250,000 clones, roughly 90% of them seen only once. Sequences were obtained from peripheral blood. The receptors shown here come from a man aged 55 to 69 who had recovered from COVID-19.

The chain links TRBV6-1 to TRBJ1-2; perhaps TRBD1 as D (6 bases). CDR1 is MNHNS and CDR2 is SASEGT in the germline V gene. The CDR3 runs to 13 residues. Deletions cut 2 bases from V and 5 bases from J, with 9 bases between. The CDR3 nucleotides are TGTGCCAGCAGTGAAAAGGGGGGGTATGGCTACACCTTC. Translated, it gives CASSEKGGYGYTF.

The rearrangement uses TRBV28 and TRBJ2-5, with 7 bases lining up with TRBD2. J was trimmed by 0 bases and V by 5 bases; bases with no gene match: 12. This CDR3 is 17 amino acids long. Germline values: CDR1 MDHEN, CDR2 SYDVKM. CDR3 sequence: CASSPPLRGSYQETQYF. Written as DNA, the CDR3 is TGTGCCAGCAGTCCCCCCTTGCGGGGGTCGTACCAAGAGACCCAGTACTTC.